This paragraph reports one TCR beta chain. Its target is not known. The source of the sample is a study of CD8+CD57+ T cells in acquired aplastic anemia. Study-wide findings and caveats: Patients and controls were found to share approximately 31 CD8+ CDR3 sequences.

All patients picked for sequencing had shown, by flow cytometry, an expansion of CD8+CD57+ cells. The CDR3 has 12 amino acids. Trimming cost V 6 bases and J 5 bases, with 10 bases left between them. Genomic DNA, the template, was used for profiling of the TCR beta VDJ and CDR3. TCRdb recomputed calls from the reads with MiXCR, one row per CDR3 protein. The sample records fewer than 200,000 distinct CDR3 sequences, roughly half being singletons. The V call is TRBV12-3 or TRBV12-4, the J call TRBJ2-5, with D unclear. This TCR came from a human donor with aplastic anemia. Specimen: sorted CD4+, CD8+, or CD8+CD57+ T cells (not recorded which) from PBMCs. CDR3 region: CASSLIGETQYF. CDR3 sequence (DNA): TGTGCCAGCAGCCTTATCGGGGAGACCCAGTACTTC.